A single sample is the source of the 8 T cell receptor beta chains below, sequenced in a study of blood T cell repertoires in COVID-19. Sequenced by immunoSEQ multiplex PCR; TCRdb stores in-frame clones only, minus some. Among some 160,000 clones listed, roughly 93% were seen once. Sequencing used peripheral blood. The receptors originated from a man aged 18 to 29 with COVID-19, enrolled during active disease.

The chain uses TRBV7-2 and TRBJ2-7; possibly TRBD2 for D (5 bases). The CDR3 has 14 amino acids. Per the germline V gene, CDR1 is SGHTA and CDR2 is FQGNSA. V lost 0 bases to trimming and J lost 2 bases, with 8 bases between them. Here the CDR3 reads CASSLAHGAYEQYF. CDR3 DNA sequence: TGTGCCAGCAGCTTAGCTCACGGGGCCTACGAGCAGTACTTC.

The V call is TRBV9, the J call TRBJ1-6; the D is unclear. The CDR3 extends over 13 amino acids. Trimming stripped 6 bases from V and 6 bases from J, with 10 bases between. Per the germline V gene, CDR1 is SGDLS and CDR2 is YYNGEE. CDR3 loop: CASTGEGNSPLHF. CDR3 bases: TGTGCCAGCACGGGAGAGGGTAATTCACCCCTCCACTTT. Based on the CDR3 plus reference TRBV9 and TRBJ1-6, the full variable domain is DSGVTQTPKHLITATGQRVTLRCSPRSGDLSVYWYQQSLDQGLQFLIQYYNGEERAKGNILERFSAQQFPDLHSELNLSSLELGDSALYFCASTGEGNSPLHFGNGTRLTVT.

V is TRBV19 and J is TRBJ2-7, with D tentatively TRBD1 (6 bases). Germline V CDR1 and CDR2: LNHDA, SQIVND (reference sequence). CDR3 length: 13 amino acids. V was shortened by 3 bases and J by 5 bases, with 11 bases between the two germline ends. CDR3 sequence reads: CASSILTGNEQYF. DNA for the CDR3: TGTGCCAGTAGTATCCTTACAGGGAACGAGCAGTACTTC.

The chain carries TRBV14 and TRBJ2-7; no reliable D call. Trimming cost V 0 bases and J 3 bases, with 15 bases left between them. Germline V gene sequence: CDR1 SGHDN, CDR2 FVKESK. The CDR3 totals 16 residues. The CDR3 bases are TGTGCCAGCAGCCAAGAATTGACTTTGAGGTTCTACGAGCAGTACTTC. Its protein is CASSQELTLRFYEQYF.

The chain is built from TRBV7-8 and TRBJ1-5; possible D gene TRBD1, 6 bases. The length of the CDR3 is 16 residues. CDR1 is SGHVS, CDR2 FQNEAQ, per germline. Trimming took 1 base from V and 5 from J, leaving 15 bases between them. Here the CDR3 reads CASSLGNRVRDQPQHF. Here the CDR3 DNA reads TGTGCCAGCAGCTTAGGAAACAGGGTCAGGGATCAGCCCCAGCATTTT.

The chain carries TRBV5-8 and TRBJ2-7, with TRBD1 matching 8 bases. After removal of 5 bases from V and 4 bases from J, the junction contained 2 bases not matched to a gene. CDR1 SGHTS and CDR2 YDEGEE come from the germline V gene. CDR3 length: 12 amino acids. The CDR3 sequence is CASRQGAYEQYF. CDR3 DNA sequence: TGTGCCAGCAGGCAGGGGGCGTACGAGCAGTACTTC.

V and J are TRBV28 and TRBJ1-1; 7 bases map to TRBD1. V was pared by 6 bases and J by 0 bases, with 7 bases of the junction left unmatched. CDR1 and CDR2 from the germline V gene are MDHEN and SYDVKM. This CDR3 has 15 amino acids. CDR3 amino acids: CASSPGTDLNTEAFF. The DNA for the CDR3 is TGTGCCAGCAGCCCCGGGACAGATTTGAACACTGAAGCTTTCTTT.

The CDR3 sequence is CASTRTANTGELFF. CDR3 DNA: TGTGCCAGCACTAGGACAGCGAACACCGGGGAGCTGTTTTTT. The chain recombines TRBV2 with TRBJ2-2, with a possible D match to TRBD1 (6 bases). V dropped 7 bases and J dropped 0 bases, with 9 bases sitting between them. The CDR3 is 14 amino acids. The V gene's germline CDR1 is SNHLY and CDR2 FYNNEI.